One T cell receptor beta chain is described in this entry. Seattle patients were enrolled while actively infected and followed longitudinally. The sample comes from a study of blood T cell repertoires in COVID-19. The CDR3 totals 16 residues. V gave up 3 bases and J gave up 5 bases; unmatched junction bases: 13. Germline V gene lookup returns CDR1 SGHNT and CDR2 YYREEE (reference sequence). In the study's own analysis: Estimation of nucleated cell counts was performed using reference gene primer amplification. Some clones are missing from TCRdb's copy, which holds only in-frame ones; the method was immunoSEQ multiplex PCR. V and J calls and clone size are as listed in that table; D and trimming were resolved from the DNA. Of about 200,000 clones detected, around four fifths appear once; the ten largest clones hold under 0.95%.

This chain joins TRBV5-4 and TRBJ2-7, with 8 bases lining up with TRBD2. Specimen: peripheral blood. The clonotype comes from a man aged 60-69 years with COVID-19, enrolled during active disease. CDR3 nucleotides: TGTGCCAGCAGCTCTCGGGGGGGGCAGTCCCGCGACGAGCAGTACTTC. Translating it yields CASSSRGGQSRDEQYF.